This T cell receptor beta chain was captured in a study of T cells in Graves' hyperthyroidism and ophthalmopathy. Amplified regions were TCR beta CDR3 sequences from RNA transcripts. Using the HTBI primer set, a first-round RT-PCR was run on the TCR CDR3. TCRdb called the multiplex PCR reads again in MiXCR, with one record for every CDR3 protein. This sample carries hundreds of thousands of distinct CDR3 sequences, roughly 15% of them seen once, and the ten largest clones take approximately 3.9%. This clonotype was seen a few times. V was clipped by 5 bases and J by 4 bases; unmatched bases: 14. CDR3 length: 19 residues. CDR1 is DFQATT and CDR2 is SNEGSKA in the germline V gene (reference sequence).

The clonotype comes from a woman aged 25 to 39 with Graves' hyperthyroidism. V usage is TRBV20-1 and J usage is TRBJ2-1; 16 bases match TRBD2. The sequenced material came from blood. CDR3 DNA: TGCAGTGCTGGATATACCGGGACTAGCGGGAGGGCAGGGTACAATGAGCAGTTCTTC. The encoded protein is CSAGYTGTSGRAGYNEQFF.